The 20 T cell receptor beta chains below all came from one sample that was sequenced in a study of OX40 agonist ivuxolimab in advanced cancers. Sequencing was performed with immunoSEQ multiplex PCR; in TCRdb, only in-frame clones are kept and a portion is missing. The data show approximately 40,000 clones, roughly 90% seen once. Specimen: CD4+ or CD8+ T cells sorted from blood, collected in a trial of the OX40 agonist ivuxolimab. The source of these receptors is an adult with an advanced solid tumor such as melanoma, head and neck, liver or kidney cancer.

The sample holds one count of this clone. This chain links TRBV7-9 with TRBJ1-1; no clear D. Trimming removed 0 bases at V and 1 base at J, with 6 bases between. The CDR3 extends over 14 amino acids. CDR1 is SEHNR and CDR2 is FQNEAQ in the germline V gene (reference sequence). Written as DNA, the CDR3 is TGTGCCAGCAGCTTAGCGGCCGCGAACACTGAAGCTTTCTTT. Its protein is CASSLAAANTEAFF.

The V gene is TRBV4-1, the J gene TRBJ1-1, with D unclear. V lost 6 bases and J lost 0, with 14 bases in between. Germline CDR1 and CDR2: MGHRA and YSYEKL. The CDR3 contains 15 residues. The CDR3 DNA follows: TGCGCCAGCAGTCCCTGGGCTCACATGAACACTGAAGCTTTCTTT. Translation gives CASSPWAHMNTEAFF.

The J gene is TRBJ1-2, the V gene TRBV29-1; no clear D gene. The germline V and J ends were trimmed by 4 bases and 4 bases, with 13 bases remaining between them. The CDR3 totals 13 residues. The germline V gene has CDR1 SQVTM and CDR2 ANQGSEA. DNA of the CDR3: TGCAGCGTTGCCGACGGACTTTTCTATGGCTACACCTTC. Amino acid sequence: CSVADGLFYGYTF.

CDR3 sequence (DNA): TGTGCCAGCAGTGAAATAAAGGGGGGCGAAGAGACCCAGTACTTC. Translating gives CASSEIKGGEETQYF. The rearrangement joins TRBV6-1 to TRBJ2-5, with D perhaps given as TRBD1 or TRBD2 (6 bases each). The CDR3 runs 15 residues. The V end was cut by 2 bases, the J end by 3 bases, with 13 bases between. Germline loops: CDR1 MNHNS, CDR2 SASEGT.

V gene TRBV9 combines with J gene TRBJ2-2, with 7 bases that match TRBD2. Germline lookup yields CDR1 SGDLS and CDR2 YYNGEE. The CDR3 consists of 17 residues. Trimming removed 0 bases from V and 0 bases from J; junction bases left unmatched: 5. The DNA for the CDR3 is TGTGCCAGCAGCGTAGCTCAAGGACTAGCGAACACCGGGGAGCTGTTTTTT. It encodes CASSVAQGLANTGELFF.

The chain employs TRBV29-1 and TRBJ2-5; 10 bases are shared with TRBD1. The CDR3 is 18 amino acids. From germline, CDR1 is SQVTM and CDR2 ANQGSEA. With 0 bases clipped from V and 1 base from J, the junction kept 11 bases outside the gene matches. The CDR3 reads CSVEDPEHRDRGQETQYF. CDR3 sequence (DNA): TGCAGCGTTGAAGACCCTGAACACCGGGACAGGGGCCAAGAGACCCAGTACTTC.

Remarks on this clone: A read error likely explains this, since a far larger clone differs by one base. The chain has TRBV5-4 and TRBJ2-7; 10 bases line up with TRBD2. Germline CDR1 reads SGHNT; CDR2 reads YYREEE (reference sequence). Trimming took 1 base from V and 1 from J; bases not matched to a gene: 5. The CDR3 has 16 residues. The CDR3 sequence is CASSLSVAGGSYEQYF. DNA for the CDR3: TGTGCCAGCAGCTTGTCCGTAGCGGGGGGATCCTACGAGCAGTACTTC.

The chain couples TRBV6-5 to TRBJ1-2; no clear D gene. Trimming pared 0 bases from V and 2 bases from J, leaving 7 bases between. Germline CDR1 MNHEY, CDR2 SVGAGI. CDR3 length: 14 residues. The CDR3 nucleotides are TGTGCCAGCAGTTACTCAGAATTGAACTATGGCTACACCTTC. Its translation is CASSYSELNYGYTF.

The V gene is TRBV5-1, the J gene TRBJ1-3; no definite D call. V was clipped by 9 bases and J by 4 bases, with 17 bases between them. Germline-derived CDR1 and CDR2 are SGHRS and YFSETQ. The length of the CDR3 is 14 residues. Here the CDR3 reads CANLGPRSGNTIYF. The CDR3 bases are TGCGCCAATCTAGGGCCCCGGTCGGGAAACACCATATATTTT.

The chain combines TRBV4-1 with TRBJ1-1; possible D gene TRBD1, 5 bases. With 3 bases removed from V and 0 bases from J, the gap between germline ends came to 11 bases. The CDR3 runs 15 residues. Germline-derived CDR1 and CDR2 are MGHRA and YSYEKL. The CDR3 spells CASSQETVMNTEAFF. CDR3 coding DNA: TGCGCCAGCAGCCAGGAGACAGTCATGAACACTGAAGCTTTCTTT.

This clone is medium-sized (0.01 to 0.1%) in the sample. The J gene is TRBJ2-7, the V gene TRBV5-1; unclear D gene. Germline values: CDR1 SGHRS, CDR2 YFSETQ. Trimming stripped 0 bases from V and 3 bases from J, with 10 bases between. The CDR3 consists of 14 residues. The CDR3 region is CASSLEGLYYEQYF. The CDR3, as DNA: TGCGCCAGCAGCTTGGAGGGCCTTTACTACGAGCAGTACTTC.

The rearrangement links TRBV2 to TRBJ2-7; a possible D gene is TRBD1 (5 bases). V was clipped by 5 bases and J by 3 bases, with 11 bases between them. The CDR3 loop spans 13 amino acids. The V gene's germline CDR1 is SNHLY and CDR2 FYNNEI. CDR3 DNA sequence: TGTGCCAGCAGTAGGGGTAGCTTCTACGAGCAGTACTTC. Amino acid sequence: CASSRGSFYEQYF.

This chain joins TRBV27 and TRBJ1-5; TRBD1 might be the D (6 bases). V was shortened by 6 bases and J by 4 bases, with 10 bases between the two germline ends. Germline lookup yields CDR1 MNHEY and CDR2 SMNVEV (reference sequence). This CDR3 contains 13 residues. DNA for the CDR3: TGTGCCAGCAGCCTGGGACAAAATCAGCCCCAGCATTTT. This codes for CASSLGQNQPQHF.

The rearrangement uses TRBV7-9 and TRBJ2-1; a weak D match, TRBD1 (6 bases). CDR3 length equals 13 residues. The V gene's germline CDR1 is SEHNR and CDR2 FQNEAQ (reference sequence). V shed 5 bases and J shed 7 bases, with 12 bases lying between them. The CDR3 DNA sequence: TGTGCCAGCAGCCGACCACAGGGAAATGAGCAGTTCTTC. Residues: CASSRPQGNEQFF.

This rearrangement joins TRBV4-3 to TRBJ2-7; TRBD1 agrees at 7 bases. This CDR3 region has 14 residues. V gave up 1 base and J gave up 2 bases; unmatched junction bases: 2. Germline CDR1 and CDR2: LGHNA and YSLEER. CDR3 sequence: CASSQVTGAYEQYF. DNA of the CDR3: TGCGCCAGCAGCCAAGTCACAGGGGCCTACGAGCAGTACTTC.

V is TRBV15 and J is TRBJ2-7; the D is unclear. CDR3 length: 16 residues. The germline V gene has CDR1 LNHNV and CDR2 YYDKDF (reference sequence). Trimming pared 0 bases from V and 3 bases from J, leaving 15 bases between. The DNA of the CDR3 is TGTGCCACCAGCAGAGAGACCAGCAGCCCTTACTACGAGCAGTACTTC. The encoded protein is CATSRETSSPYYEQYF.

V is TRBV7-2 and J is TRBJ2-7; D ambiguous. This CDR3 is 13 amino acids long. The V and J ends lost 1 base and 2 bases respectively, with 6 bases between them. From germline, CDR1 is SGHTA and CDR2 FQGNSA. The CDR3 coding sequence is TGTGCCAGCAGCTTAGACAGCCCCTACGAGCAGTACTTC. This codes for CASSLDSPYEQYF.

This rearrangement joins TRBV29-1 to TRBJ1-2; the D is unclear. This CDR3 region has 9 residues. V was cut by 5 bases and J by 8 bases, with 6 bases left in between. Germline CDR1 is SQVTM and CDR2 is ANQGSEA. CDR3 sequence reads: CSVQEGYTF. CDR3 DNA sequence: TGCAGCGTTCAGGAAGGCTACACCTTC.

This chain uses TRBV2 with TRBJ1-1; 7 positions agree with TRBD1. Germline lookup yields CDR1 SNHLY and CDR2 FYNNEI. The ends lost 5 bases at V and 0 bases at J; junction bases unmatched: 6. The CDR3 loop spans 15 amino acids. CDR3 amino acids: CASSPRQGLNTEAFF. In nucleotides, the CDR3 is TGTGCCAGCAGTCCCCGACAGGGCCTGAACACTGAAGCTTTCTTT.

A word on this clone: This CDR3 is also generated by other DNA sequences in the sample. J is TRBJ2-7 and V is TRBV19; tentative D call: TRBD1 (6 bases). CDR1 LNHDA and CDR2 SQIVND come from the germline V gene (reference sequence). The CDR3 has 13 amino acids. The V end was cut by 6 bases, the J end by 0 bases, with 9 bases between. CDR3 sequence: CASSLDSSYEQYF. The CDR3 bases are TGTGCCAGTAGCTTGGACAGCTCCTACGAGCAGTACTTC. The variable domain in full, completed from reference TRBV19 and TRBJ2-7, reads DGGITQSPKYLFRKEGQNVTLSCEQNLNHDAMYWYRQDPGQGLRLIYYSQIVNDFQKGDIAEGYSVSREKKESFPLTVTSAQKNPTAFYLCASSLDSSYEQYFGPGTRLTVT.